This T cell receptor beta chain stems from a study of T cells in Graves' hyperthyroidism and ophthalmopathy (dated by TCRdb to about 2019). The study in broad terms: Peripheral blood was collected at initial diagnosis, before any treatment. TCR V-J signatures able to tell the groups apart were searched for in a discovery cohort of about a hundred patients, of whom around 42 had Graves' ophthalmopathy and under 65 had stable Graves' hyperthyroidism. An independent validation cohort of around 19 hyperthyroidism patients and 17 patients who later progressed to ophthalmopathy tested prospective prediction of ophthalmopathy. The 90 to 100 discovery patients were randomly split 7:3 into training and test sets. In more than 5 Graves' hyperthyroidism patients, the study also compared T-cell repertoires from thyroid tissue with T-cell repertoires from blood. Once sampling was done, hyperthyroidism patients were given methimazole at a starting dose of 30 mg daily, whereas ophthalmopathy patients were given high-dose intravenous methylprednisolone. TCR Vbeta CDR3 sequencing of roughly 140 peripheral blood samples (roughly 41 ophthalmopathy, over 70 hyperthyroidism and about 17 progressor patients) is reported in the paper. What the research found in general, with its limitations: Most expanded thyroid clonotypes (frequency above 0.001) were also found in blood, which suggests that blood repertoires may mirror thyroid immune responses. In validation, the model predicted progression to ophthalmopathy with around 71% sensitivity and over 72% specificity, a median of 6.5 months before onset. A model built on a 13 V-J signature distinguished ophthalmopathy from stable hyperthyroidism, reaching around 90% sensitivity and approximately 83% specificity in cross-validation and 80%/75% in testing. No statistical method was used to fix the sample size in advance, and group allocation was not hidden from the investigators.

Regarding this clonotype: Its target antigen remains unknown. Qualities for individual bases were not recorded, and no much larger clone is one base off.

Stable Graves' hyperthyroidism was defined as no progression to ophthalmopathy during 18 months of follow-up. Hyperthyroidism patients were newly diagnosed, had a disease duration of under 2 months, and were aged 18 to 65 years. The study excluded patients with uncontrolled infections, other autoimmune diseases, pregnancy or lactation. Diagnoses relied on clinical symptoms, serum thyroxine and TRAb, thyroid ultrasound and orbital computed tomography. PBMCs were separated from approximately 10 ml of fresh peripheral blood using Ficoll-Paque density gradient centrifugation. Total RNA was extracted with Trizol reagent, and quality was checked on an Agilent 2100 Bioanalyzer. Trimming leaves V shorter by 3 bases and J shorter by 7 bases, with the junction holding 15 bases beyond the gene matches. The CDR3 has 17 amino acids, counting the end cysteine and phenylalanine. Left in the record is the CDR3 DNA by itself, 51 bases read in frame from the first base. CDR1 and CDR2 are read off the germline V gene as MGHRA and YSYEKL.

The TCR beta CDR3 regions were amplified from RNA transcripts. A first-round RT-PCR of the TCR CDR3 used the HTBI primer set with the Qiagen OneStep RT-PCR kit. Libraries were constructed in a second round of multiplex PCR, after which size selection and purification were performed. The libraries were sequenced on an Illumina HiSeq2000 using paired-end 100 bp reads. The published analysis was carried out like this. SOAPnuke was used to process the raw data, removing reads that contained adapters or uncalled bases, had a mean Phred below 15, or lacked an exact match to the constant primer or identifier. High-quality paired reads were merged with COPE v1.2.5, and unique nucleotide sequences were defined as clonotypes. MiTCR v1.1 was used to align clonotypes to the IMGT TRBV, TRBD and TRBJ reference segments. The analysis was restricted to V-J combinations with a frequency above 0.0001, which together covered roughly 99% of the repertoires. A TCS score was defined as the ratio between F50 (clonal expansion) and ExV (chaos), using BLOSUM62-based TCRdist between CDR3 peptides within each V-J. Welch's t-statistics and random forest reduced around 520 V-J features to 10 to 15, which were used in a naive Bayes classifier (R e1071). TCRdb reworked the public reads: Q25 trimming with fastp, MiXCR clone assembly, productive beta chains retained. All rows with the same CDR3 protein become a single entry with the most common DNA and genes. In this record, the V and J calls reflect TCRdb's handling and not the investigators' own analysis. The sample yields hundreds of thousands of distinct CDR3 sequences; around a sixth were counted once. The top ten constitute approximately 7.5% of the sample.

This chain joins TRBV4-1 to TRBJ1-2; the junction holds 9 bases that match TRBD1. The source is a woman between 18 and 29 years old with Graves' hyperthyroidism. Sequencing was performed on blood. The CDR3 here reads CASSQPGQGRRSGGYTF. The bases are TGCGCCAGCAGCCAGCCTGGACAGGGGAGAAGGTCCGGTGGCTACACCTTC.